The rows below give T cell receptor beta chains drawn from one sample of a study of shared clonotypes between healthy human individuals. The protocol was immunoSEQ multiplex PCR, while the TCRdb copy is restricted to in-frame clones and leaves out a portion. The sample lists over 2 million clones, approximately 94% seen once, with 1.1% in the top ten. Sequenced input: naive CD8+ T cells sorted from blood. These receptors were taken from a man between 18 and 29 years old in good health. CDR3s include the opening cysteine and the closing phenylalanine or tryptophan. Fields, in order: J gene, clone size, V gene, D gene, CDR3 protein, CDR3 DNA. D genes are given only for firm matches. Only some rows state a clone size, as once, few, many or a class for expanded clones.

j_gene: TRBJ1-2
abundance: .
v_gene: TRBV6-6
d_gene: .
CDR3aa: CASSYSQSPGYTF
CDR3nt: TGTGCCAGCAGTTACTCCCAATCTCCGGGCTACACCTTC

j_gene: TRBJ1-1
abundance: .
v_gene: TRBV2
d_gene: .
CDR3aa: CASTSRPTEAFF
CDR3nt: TGTGCCAGCACCTCAAGGCCCACTGAAGCTTTCTTT

j_gene: TRBJ1-5
abundance: .
v_gene: TRBV27
d_gene: .
CDR3aa: CASSLSSGERNQPQHF
CDR3nt: TGTGCCAGCAGTTTATCATCGGGGGAACGGAATCAGCCCCAGCATTTT

j_gene: TRBJ2-1
abundance: .
v_gene: TRBV11-2
d_gene: TRBD1
CDR3aa: CASSDRGNEQFF
CDR3nt: TGTGCCAGCAGTGACAGGGGGAATGAGCAGTTCTTC

j_gene: TRBJ2-3
abundance: .
v_gene: TRBV4-1
d_gene: TRBD2
CDR3aa: CASSQASGRLGWGDTQYF
CDR3nt: TGCGCCAGCAGCCAAGCTAGCGGGAGGCTGGGTTGGGGGGATACGCAGTATTTT

j_gene: TRBJ1-5
abundance: .
v_gene: TRBV9
d_gene: .
CDR3aa: CASSVDGGDQPQHF
CDR3nt: TGTGCCAGCAGCGTAGACGGGGGGGATCAGCCCCAGCATTTT

j_gene: TRBJ2-1
abundance: .
v_gene: TRBV11-2
d_gene: TRBD2
CDR3aa: CASSPNPAGDYNEQFF
CDR3nt: TGTGCCAGCAGCCCCAACCCAGCGGGGGATTACAATGAGCAGTTCTTC

j_gene: TRBJ2-1
abundance: .
v_gene: TRBV19
d_gene: TRBD2
CDR3aa: CASSLAGGPGEQFF
CDR3nt: TGTGCCAGTAGTTTAGCGGGAGGGCCGGGTGAGCAGTTCTTC

j_gene: TRBJ1-1
abundance: once
v_gene: TRBV9
d_gene: .
CDR3aa: CASSVRLVDTEAFF
CDR3nt: TGTGCCAGCAGCGTACGATTAGTAGACACTGAAGCTTTCTTT

j_gene: TRBJ2-7
abundance: .
v_gene: TRBV10-3
d_gene: .
CDR3aa: CAISDLQGPYEQYF
CDR3nt: TGTGCCATCAGTGACCTACAGGGCCCATACGAGCAGTACTTC

j_gene: TRBJ2-7
abundance: .
v_gene: TRBV10-2
d_gene: TRBD1
CDR3aa: CASSGQGSYEQYF
CDR3nt: TGCGCCAGCAGTGGACAGGGGTCCTACGAGCAGTACTTC

j_gene: TRBJ2-3
abundance: once
v_gene: TRBV7-9
d_gene: TRBD1
CDR3aa: CASSSSRGQGDRDTQYF
CDR3nt: TGTGCCAGCAGCTCCTCCAGGGGACAGGGGGATAGAGATACGCAGTATTTT

j_gene: TRBJ2-4
abundance: .
v_gene: TRBV7-9
d_gene: TRBD1
CDR3aa: CASSLGQGAVGAKNIQYF
CDR3nt: TGTGCCAGCAGCTTAGGCCAGGGGGCGGTTGGGGCCAAAAACATTCAGTACTTC

j_gene: TRBJ2-5
abundance: .
v_gene: TRBV14
d_gene: TRBD2
CDR3aa: CASKSTSRQETQYF
CDR3nt: TGTGCCAGTAAATCGACTAGCAGGCAAGAGACCCAGTACTTC

j_gene: TRBJ1-2
abundance: .
v_gene: TRBV2
d_gene: .
CDR3aa: CASSGGVGYTF
CDR3nt: TGTGCCAGCAGTGGTGGGGTCGGCTACACCTTC